Presented here are 28 T cell receptor beta chains from one specimen sequenced in a study of blood T cell repertoires in COVID-19. Measured with immunoSEQ multiplex PCR; TCRdb has only the in-frame clones, and not every one. The table lists 200,000 to 250,000 clones, 60% to 85% of them singletons. Sequenced sample: peripheral blood. The source of these receptors is a woman between 65 and 79 years old with acute or convalescent COVID-19.

The chain is built from TRBV11-2 and TRBJ2-1, with 16 bases aligning to TRBD2. Germline V gene lookup returns CDR1 SGHAT and CDR2 FQNNGV. Trimming at V came to 5 bases and at J to 1 base, leaving 5 bases not matched to a gene. The CDR3 sequence is 18 residues long. Here the CDR3 reads CASSGTSGRVPSYNEQFF. The CDR3 DNA is TGTGCCAGCAGCGGGACTAGCGGGAGGGTCCCATCCTACAATGAGCAGTTCTTC.

This chain connects TRBV19 to TRBJ1-4, with D hard to call. Germline V gene lookup returns CDR1 LNHDA and CDR2 SQIVND (reference sequence). The CDR3 is 14 amino acids. V lost 3 bases, J lost 8 bases, and 13 bases lay in between. The chain's CDR3 is CASSIGIGGEKLFF. The CDR3 DNA reads as TGTGCCAGTAGTATTGGAATCGGAGGGGAAAAACTGTTTTTT.

The chain carries TRBV30 and TRBJ1-6; D might be TRBD1 (5 bases). Trimming took 0 bases from V and 5 from J, leaving 11 bases between them. The CDR3 runs 15 residues. Germline lookup yields CDR1 GTSNPN and CDR2 SVGIG (reference sequence). Written as DNA, the CDR3 is TGTGCCTGGAGTGTAAGCGGGGGAAATAATTCACCCCTCCACTTT. Amino acid sequence: CAWSVSGGNNSPLHF.

The chain carries TRBV6-5 and TRBJ2-7; perhaps TRBD2 as D (5 bases). This CDR3 comprises 16 residues. CDR1 and CDR2 (germline): MNHEY, SVGAGI. Trimming stripped 0 bases from V and 0 bases from J, with 12 bases between. The CDR3 loop is CASSYSLARSSYEQYF. The DNA of the CDR3 is TGTGCCAGCAGTTACTCTTTAGCGAGAAGCTCCTACGAGCAGTACTTC.

J is TRBJ1-5 and V is TRBV19; D is uncertain. Germline CDR1 LNHDA, CDR2 SQIVND (reference sequence). The CDR3 covers 16 residues. V lost 1 base and J lost 2, with 12 bases in between. CDR3 sequence reads: CASSIGERYGNQPQHF. The CDR3 nucleotides read TGTGCCAGTAGTATAGGAGAACGGTATGGCAATCAGCCCCAGCATTTT.

CDR3 protein: CASIPGDDEQYF. The CDR3 nucleotides read TGTGCCAGTATTCCGGGGGACGACGAGCAGTACTTC. This rearrangement joins TRBV19 to TRBJ2-7; tentatively, D is TRBD2 (6 bases). The V end was cut by 7 bases, the J end by 5 bases, with 12 bases between. This CDR3 contains 12 residues. The germline gives CDR1 LNHDA, CDR2 SQIVND (reference sequence).

In DNA, the CDR3 is TGCGCCAGCAGCTTGGGACTAGCGGGAGGTCGTGCGGGGGAGCAGTACTTC. Amino acid sequence: CASSLGLAGGRAGEQYF. This chain connects TRBV5-1 to TRBJ2-7; 13 bases are shared with TRBD2. CDR3 length equals 17 residues. Trimming removed 0 bases from V and 7 bases from J; junction bases left unmatched: 10. Germline CDR1 and CDR2: SGHRS and YFSETQ.

The chain links TRBV23-1 to TRBJ2-5; 9 bases are shared with TRBD1. TRBV23-1 counts as an open reading frame of uncertain function. The CDR3 is 20 residues long. V shed 2 bases, J shed 5 bases, and the junction held 21 bases outside the gene matches. CDR3 protein: CASSQIKLRDRVQEGETQYF. In DNA, the CDR3 is TGCGCCAGCAGTCAAATCAAACTCCGGGACAGGGTGCAGGAAGGTGAGACCCAGTACTTC.

The chain has TRBV27 and TRBJ2-6, with D hard to call. The CDR3 extends over 17 amino acids. V lost 5 bases and J 0 bases, leaving 14 bases between the germline ends. Germline-derived CDR1 and CDR2 are MNHEY and SMNVEV (reference sequence). The CDR3 nucleotides are TGTGCCAGCAGTAACGGAAACTACGGCTCTGGGGCCAACGTCCTGACTTTC. This encodes CASSNGNYGSGANVLTF.

The chain uses TRBV3-1 (or the pseudogene TRBV3-2) and TRBJ2-3; 9 bases align to TRBD1. Trimming at V came to 0 bases and at J to 4 bases, leaving 14 bases not matched to a gene. The germline V gene encodes CDR1 LGHDT and CDR2 YNNKEL (reference sequence). The CDR3 consists of 19 residues. CDR3: CASSQDSFPGGQGADTQYF. The DNA for the CDR3 is TGTGCCAGCAGCCAAGATAGTTTCCCGGGGGGACAGGGCGCAGATACGCAGTATTTT.

This clone was detected only a few times. The chain carries TRBV15 and TRBJ2-2, with D maybe TRBD1 (5 bases). The germline V gene has CDR1 LNHNV and CDR2 YYDKDF (reference sequence). Deletions cut 4 bases from V and 6 bases from J, with 9 bases between. This CDR3 is 13 amino acids long. The chain's CDR3 is CATSKPGSGELFF. The CDR3 DNA follows: TGTGCCACCAGCAAACCAGGGTCCGGGGAGCTGTTTTTT.

The rearrangement uses TRBV4-1 and TRBJ2-2; 9 nucleotides align to TRBD1. The CDR3 is 15 amino acids. The ends lost 5 bases at V and 7 bases at J; junction bases unmatched: 8. Germline V lookup: CDR1 MGHRA, CDR2 YSYEKL. The CDR3: CASSSDRGSLGELFF. The CDR3 DNA reads as TGCGCCAGCAGCTCGGACAGGGGAAGCCTCGGGGAGCTGTTTTTT.

This CDR3 is CAWKMEGASGNTIYF. The CDR3 nucleotides read TGTGCCTGGAAGATGGAGGGGGCATCTGGAAACACCATATATTTT. The rearrangement joins TRBV30 to TRBJ1-3, with 7 bases that match TRBD1. CDR1 GTSNPN and CDR2 SVGIG come from the germline V gene (reference sequence). The CDR3 runs to 15 residues. After removal of 4 bases from V and 1 base from J, the junction contained 7 bases not matched to a gene.

Here the CDR3 DNA reads TGTGCCAGCAGTTTTTTAGCCAATCAGCCCCAGCATTTT. This encodes CASSFLANQPQHF. The gene calls are TRBV27 and TRBJ1-5; D is unclear. V gave up 3 bases and J gave up 3 bases, with 6 bases separating them. Germline lookup yields CDR1 MNHEY and CDR2 SMNVEV (reference sequence). The CDR3 consists of 13 residues.

The genes are TRBV29-1 and TRBJ1-1, with 7 bases fitting TRBD1. CDR3 size: 13 residues. Germline CDR1 is SQVTM and CDR2 is ANQGSEA. After removal of 5 bases from V and 5 bases from J, the junction contained 8 bases not matched to a gene. The CDR3 region is CSVTEGAGTEAFF. The DNA of the CDR3 is TGCAGCGTTACTGAGGGGGCGGGGACTGAAGCTTTCTTT.

The chain employs TRBV5-5 and TRBJ2-7; a possible D gene is TRBD2 (6 bases). Germline V lookup: CDR1 SGHKS, CDR2 YYEKEE (reference sequence). The V and J ends lost 0 bases and 3 bases respectively, with 13 bases between them. The CDR3 loop spans 15 amino acids. The CDR3, as DNA: TGTGCCAGCAGCTTGGGGCCTAGCGCTTACTACGAGCAGTACTTC. This encodes CASSLGPSAYYEQYF.

V gene TRBV2 combines with J gene TRBJ2-7; D may be TRBD1 (6 bases). The CDR3 has 15 amino acids. Germline loops: CDR1 SNHLY, CDR2 FYNNEI. Trimming took 7 bases from V and 5 from J, leaving 21 bases between them. This CDR3 reads CASNSPARGSHEQYF. CDR3 nucleotides: TGTGCCAGCAATTCCCCAGCCAGGGGATCTCACGAGCAGTACTTC.

The J gene is TRBJ2-7, the V gene TRBV25-1, with D unresolved. V shed 5 bases and J shed 4 bases, with 6 bases lying between them. The CDR3 loop spans 11 amino acids. Per the germline V gene, CDR1 is MGHDK and CDR2 is SYGVNS. CDR3 amino acids: CASSHIYEQYF. The CDR3 DNA sequence: TGTGCCAGCAGTCACATTTACGAGCAGTACTTC.

This chain joins TRBV5-1 and TRBJ1-1; no reliable D call. Trimming left V 4 bases short and J 0 bases short, with 13 bases between. From germline, CDR1 is SGHRS and CDR2 YFSETQ. CDR3 length equals 15 residues. In nucleotides, the CDR3 is TGCGCCAGCAGCCTGGGAACCCAGGTGAACACTGAAGCTTTCTTT. Its translation: CASSLGTQVNTEAFF. The full variable domain, in which reference TRBV5-1 and TRBJ1-1 provide the parts outside the CDR3, is KAGVTQTPRYLIKTRGQQVTLSCSPISGHRSVSWYQQTPGQGLQFLFEYFSETQRNKGNFPGRFSGRQFSNSRSEMNVSTLELGDSALYLCASSLGTQVNTEAFFGQGTRLTVV.

The chain joins TRBV7-6 to TRBJ2-1; possible D gene TRBD1, 5 bases. Germline V gives CDR1 SGHVS, CDR2 FNYEAQ. V was trimmed by 0 bases and J by 0 bases, leaving 6 bases between them. This CDR3 is built from 15 residues. CDR3 nucleotides: TGTGCCAGCAGCTTAGCGCAGGGCTCCTACAATGAGCAGTTCTTC. As protein: CASSLAQGSYNEQFF.

On this clone: At the DNA level, this CDR3 is encoded by other sequences in the same sample as well. CDR3 in amino acids: CASSPDRGYTEAFF. The CDR3 DNA is TGTGCCAGCTCCCCAGACAGGGGGTACACTGAAGCTTTCTTT. The J gene is TRBJ1-1, the V gene TRBV18; 9 nucleotides align to TRBD1. The CDR3 is 14 amino acids. V lost 6 bases to trimming and J lost 3 bases; unmatched junction nucleotides: 5. The germline V gene has CDR1 KGHSH and CDR2 LQKENI.

The rearrangement uses TRBV5-4 and TRBJ2-1; TRBD1 agrees at 8 bases. The germline V gene has CDR1 SGHNT and CDR2 YYREEE (reference sequence). Germline trimming cut 4 bases from V and 7 bases from J; bases unmatched to any gene: 10. This CDR3 is built from 15 residues. The CDR3 sequence is CASSRISRQGNEQFF. For the CDR3, the DNA is TGTGCCAGCAGCCGAATCTCTCGACAGGGGAATGAGCAGTTCTTC.

The V call is TRBV28, the J call TRBJ1-1, with D possibly matching TRBD1 (6 bases). Trimming took 6 bases from V and 7 from J, leaving 12 bases between them. The CDR3 length is 12 residues. Germline CDR1 is MDHEN and CDR2 is SYDVKM. CDR3 sequence reads: CASRYRVGEAFF. CDR3 coding DNA: TGTGCCAGCAGGTACAGGGTGGGTGAAGCTTTCTTT.

This chain uses TRBV10-3 with TRBJ1-1; the match to TRBD1 covers 8 bases. V was pared by 7 bases and J by 11 bases, with 12 bases of the junction left unmatched. The CDR3 has 13 amino acids. In germline, CDR1 is ENHRY, CDR2 SYGVKD. The CDR3 loop is CAITPPGGGRAFF. The CDR3 DNA reads as TGTGCCATCACCCCCCCAGGGGGCGGCCGGGCTTTCTTT.

The chain carries TRBV5-1 and TRBJ1-1; D remains unclear. In germline, CDR1 is SGHRS, CDR2 YFSETQ. There are 16 residues in the CDR3. Deletions cut 4 bases from V and 3 bases from J, with 19 bases between. The CDR3 loop is CASSAGLRATHTEAFF. The CDR3, as DNA: TGCGCCAGCAGCGCCGGACTGAGGGCCACCCACACTGAAGCTTTCTTT.

V and J are TRBV2 and TRBJ2-3; TRBD2 agrees at 14 bases. The CDR3 covers 15 residues. Per germline, CDR1 SNHLY and CDR2 FYNNEI. J gave up 5 bases and V 3 bases, and 1 base lay outside the gene matches. The CDR3 is CASSETSGRVDTQYF. For the CDR3, the DNA is TGTGCCAGCAGTGAGACTAGCGGGAGGGTAGATACGCAGTATTTT.

The chain has TRBV2 and TRBJ1-3; no reliable D call. This CDR3 comprises 12 residues. Trimming shortened V by 4 bases and J by 11 bases, and 12 bases separated the two germline ends. Germline lookup yields CDR1 SNHLY and CDR2 FYNNEI. CDR3 amino acids: CASSVSGTSIYF. The DNA for the CDR3 is TGTGCCAGCAGTGTGTCGGGAACCTCCATATATTTT.

V usage is TRBV7-9 and J usage is TRBJ2-7, with 12 positions matching TRBD1. This CDR3 is built from 17 residues. The ends lost 1 base at V and 4 bases at J; junction bases unmatched: 8. Germline CDR1 is SEHNR and CDR2 is FQNEAQ (reference sequence). The CDR3, as DNA: TGTGCCAGCAGCTTAGTGGGACAGGGGGCACGGTTTTACGAGCAGTACTTC. This encodes CASSLVGQGARFYEQYF.